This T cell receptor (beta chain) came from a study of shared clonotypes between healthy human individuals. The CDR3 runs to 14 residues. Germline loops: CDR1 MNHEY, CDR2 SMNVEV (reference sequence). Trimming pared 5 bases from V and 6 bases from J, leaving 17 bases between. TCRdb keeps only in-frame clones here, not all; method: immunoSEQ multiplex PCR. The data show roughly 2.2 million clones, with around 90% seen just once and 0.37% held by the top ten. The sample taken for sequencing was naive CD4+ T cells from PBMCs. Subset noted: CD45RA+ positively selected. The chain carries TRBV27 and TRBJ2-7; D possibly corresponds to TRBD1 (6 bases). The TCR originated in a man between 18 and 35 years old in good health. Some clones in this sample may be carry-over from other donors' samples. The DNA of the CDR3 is TGTGCCAGCAGTGGCCATAGGGGGATCCTCGAGCAGTACTTC. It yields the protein CASSGHRGILEQYF.